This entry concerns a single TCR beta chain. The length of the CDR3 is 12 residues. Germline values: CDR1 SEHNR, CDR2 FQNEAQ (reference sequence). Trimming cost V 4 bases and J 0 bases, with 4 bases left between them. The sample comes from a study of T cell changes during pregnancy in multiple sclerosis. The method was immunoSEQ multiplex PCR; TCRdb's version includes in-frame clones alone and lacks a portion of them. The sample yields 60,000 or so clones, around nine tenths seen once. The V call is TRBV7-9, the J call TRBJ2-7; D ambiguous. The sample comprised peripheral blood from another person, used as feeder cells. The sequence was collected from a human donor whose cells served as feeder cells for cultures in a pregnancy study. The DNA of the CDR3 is TGTGCCAGCAGCTCAAGCTCCTACGAGCAGTACTTC. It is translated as CASSSSSYEQYF.